This T cell receptor (beta chain) is from a study of blood T cells in healthy people across ages (dated by TCRdb to the mid-2010s). As for the study more broadly: In model experiments, roughly one uniquely barcoded TCR beta cDNA molecule per two T cells was captured by template switching. Age-related changes in TCR beta repertoire diversity were measured in the study by deep sequencing normalized with unique cDNA molecular identifiers. Donors were grouped into four age groups: young (average roughly 17 years), middle-aged (39), aged (about 60) and long-lived (around 80). To avoid experimental bias, donors of different ages were randomly spread across the sequencing lanes. Using the same blood draw, the study looked at two additional independent replicas of 1 million unique cDNA reads for two donors, one aged 18 to 30 and the other aged 80 or older.

The library relied on 5' RACE. The sequencer was an Illumina HiSeq 2500. A second PCR of roughly 7 to 12 cycles was performed with a sample-barcoded 5' primer and a J-beta primer mix. A template-switch 5' adaptor carrying 12 random nucleotides introduced a unique molecular identifier onto each TCR beta cDNA molecule. Each sample yielded at least 2.5 million CDR3-containing paired-end reads. First-strand cDNA was synthesized from all RNA with the Mint cDNA synthesis kit, primed by a TRBC-specific oligonucleotide. Following uracil-DNA glycosylase treatment, all cDNA underwent a first 18-cycle PCR with the universal primers M1SS and BC2_uni_R. The source study handled its data this way. Each sample was normalized by randomly selecting 1 million high-quality reads, each carrying a distinct molecular identifier. Reads sharing molecular identifiers were discarded rather than binned into consensus sequences. MiTCR, run with a Q25 quality threshold and the strictest error-elimination algorithm, handled CDR3 identification, clonotype clustering and error correction. A nonparametric unseen species model using Euler transformation provided a lower-bound estimate of total TCR beta diversity. TCRdb reworked the public reads: Q25 trimming with fastp, MiXCR clone assembly, productive beta chains retained. Every CDR3 protein is listed once, alongside the most common genes and DNA of its rows. For this entry, the V and J calls and clone size follow TCRdb and not the study's own pipeline. The sample contains about 590,000 distinct CDR3 sequences, about 30% of them found a single time. The leading ten clones occupy 15% to 19% of the sample.

Systemically healthy Caucasian individuals from Russia, some 40 in total and aged about 6 to 100 years, were included as donors. Roughly 10 milliliters of peripheral blood were drawn from each donor into EDTA-treated Vacutainer tubes. PBMCs were isolated by Ficoll-Paque density-gradient centrifugation, with at least 6 million obtained per sample. Trizol reagent was used to extract total RNA from the PBMCs, yielding at least 6 micrograms per sample. Naive CD45RAhigh/CD27high T cell percentages were measured by flow cytometry on a PBMC aliquot from every donor. In its sample, this clonotype was seen many times. Its specific antigen is unknown. No base-level quality is on record; no much larger clone is a single base apart. General findings and caveats noted by the study authors: Conclusive comparison of naive and antigen-experienced compartments was prevented by the profiling of bulk unsorted PBMCs. Observed TCR beta diversity correlated strongly with the percentage of naive T cells measured by flow cytometry. Total diversity estimates from one million sequenced T cells were considered lower bounds and underestimates. Compared with the aged group, the long-lived group had more naive CD4+ T cells, fewer expanded clones and increased TCR diversity, a pattern suggesting age selection. As age increased, observed TCR beta diversity per million T cells dropped in a roughly linear way, and a significant reduction was already evident by age roughly 36. Donor CMV infection status was unknown, potentially confounding age-related changes in expanded clonotypes.

Taken from cysteine to phenylalanine, the CDR3 has 15 residues. Just the 45-base CDR3 DNA is kept, in frame starting at base 1. The trim is 0 bases for V and 2 bases for J, with a gap of 8 bases between the germline ends. From the germline V gene, CDR1 is SGDLS and CDR2 is YYNGEE. The sample comprised blood. This TCR came from a woman older than 75 in good health. The chain couples TRBV9 to TRBJ2-2, with the D gene not clear enough to name. In nucleotide form, the sequence is TGTGCCAGCAGCGTAGGCAGGAGCAACACCGGGGAGCTGTTTTTT. The resulting protein is CASSVGRSNTGELFF.